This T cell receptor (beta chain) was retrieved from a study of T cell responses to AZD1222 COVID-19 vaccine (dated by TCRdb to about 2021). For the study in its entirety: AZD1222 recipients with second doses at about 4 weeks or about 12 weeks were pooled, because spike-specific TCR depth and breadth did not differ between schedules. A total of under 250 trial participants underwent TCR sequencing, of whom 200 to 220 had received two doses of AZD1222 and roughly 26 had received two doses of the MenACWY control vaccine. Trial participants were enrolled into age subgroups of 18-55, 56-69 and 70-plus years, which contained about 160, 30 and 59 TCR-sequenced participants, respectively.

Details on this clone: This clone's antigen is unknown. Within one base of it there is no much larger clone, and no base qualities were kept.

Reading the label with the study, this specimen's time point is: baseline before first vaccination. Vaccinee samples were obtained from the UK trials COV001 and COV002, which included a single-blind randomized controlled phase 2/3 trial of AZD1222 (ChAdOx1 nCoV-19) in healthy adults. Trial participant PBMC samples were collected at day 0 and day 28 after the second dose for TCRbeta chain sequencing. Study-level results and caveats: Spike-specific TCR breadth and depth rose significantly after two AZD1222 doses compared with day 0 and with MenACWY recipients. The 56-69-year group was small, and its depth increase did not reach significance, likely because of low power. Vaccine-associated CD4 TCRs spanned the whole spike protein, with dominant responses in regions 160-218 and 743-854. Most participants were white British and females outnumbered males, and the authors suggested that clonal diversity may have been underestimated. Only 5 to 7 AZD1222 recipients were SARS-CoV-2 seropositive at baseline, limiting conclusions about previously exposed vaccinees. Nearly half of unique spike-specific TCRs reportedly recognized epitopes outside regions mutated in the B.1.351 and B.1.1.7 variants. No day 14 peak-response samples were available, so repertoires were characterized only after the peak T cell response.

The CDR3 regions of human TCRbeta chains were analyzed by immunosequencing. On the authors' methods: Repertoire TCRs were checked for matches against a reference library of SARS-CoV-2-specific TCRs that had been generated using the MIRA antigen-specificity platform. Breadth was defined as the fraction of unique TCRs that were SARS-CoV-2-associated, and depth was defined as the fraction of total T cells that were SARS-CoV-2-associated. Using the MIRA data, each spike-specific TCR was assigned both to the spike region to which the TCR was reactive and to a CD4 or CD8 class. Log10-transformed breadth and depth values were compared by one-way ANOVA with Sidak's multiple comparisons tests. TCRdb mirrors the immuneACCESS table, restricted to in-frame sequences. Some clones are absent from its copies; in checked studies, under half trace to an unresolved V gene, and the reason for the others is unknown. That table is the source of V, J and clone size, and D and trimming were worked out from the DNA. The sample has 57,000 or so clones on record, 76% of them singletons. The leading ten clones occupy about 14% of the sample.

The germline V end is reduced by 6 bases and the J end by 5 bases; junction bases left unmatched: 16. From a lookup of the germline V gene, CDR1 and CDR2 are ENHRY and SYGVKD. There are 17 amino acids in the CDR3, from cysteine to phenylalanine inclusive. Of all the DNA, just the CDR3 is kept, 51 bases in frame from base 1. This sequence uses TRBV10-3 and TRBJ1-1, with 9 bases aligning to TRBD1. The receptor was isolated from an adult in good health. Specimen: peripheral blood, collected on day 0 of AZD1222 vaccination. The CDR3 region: CAIRNQGQGKGVTEAFF. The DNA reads TGTGCCATCAGGAATCAAGGACAGGGGAAGGGGGTGACTGAAGCTTTCTTT.